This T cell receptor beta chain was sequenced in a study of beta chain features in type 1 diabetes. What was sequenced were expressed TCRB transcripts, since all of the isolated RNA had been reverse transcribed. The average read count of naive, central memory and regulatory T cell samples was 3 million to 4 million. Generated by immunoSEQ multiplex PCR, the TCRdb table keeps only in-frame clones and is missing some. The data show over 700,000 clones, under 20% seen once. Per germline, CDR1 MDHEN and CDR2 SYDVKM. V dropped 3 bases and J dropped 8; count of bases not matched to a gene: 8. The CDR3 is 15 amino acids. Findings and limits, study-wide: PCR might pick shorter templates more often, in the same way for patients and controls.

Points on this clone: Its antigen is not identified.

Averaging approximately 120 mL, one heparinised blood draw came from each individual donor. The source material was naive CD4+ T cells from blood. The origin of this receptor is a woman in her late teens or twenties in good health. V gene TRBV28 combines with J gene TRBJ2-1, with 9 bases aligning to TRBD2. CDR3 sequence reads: CASSFSASGRHEQFF. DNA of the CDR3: TGTGCCAGCAGTTTTAGTGCGAGCGGGAGGCATGAGCAGTTCTTC.